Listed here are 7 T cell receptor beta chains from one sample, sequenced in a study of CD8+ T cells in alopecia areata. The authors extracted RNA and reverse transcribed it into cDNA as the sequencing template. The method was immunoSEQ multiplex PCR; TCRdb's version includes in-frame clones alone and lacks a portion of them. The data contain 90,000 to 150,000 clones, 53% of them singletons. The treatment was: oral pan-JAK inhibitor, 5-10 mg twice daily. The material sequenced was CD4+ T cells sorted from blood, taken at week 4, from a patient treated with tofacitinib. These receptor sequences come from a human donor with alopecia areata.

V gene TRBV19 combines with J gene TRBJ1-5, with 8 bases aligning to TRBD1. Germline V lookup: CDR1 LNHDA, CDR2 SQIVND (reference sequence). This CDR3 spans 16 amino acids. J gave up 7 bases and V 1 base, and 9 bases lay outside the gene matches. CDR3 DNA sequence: TGTGCCAGTAGTATAGCGCGCGGCAGGGGGCACCAGCCCCAGCATTTT. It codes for CASSIARGRGHQPQHF.

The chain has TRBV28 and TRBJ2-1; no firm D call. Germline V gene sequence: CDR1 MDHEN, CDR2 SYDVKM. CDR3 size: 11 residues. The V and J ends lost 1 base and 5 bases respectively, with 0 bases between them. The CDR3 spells CASSLYNEQFF. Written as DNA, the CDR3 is TGTGCCAGCAGTTTATACAATGAGCAGTTCTTC.

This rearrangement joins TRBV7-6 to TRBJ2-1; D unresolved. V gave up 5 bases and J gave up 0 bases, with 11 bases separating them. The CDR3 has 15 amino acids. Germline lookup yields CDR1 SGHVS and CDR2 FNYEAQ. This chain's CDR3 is CASSPQYRSYNEQFF. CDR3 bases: TGTGCCAGCAGCCCCCAATACCGCTCCTACAATGAGCAGTTCTTC.

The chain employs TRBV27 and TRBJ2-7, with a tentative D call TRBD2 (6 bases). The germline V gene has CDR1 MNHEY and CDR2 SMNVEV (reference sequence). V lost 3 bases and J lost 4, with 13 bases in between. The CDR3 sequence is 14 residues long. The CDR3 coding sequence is TGTGCCAGCAGTTTGTTCGGGGGTGGTTACGAGCAGTACTTC. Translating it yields CASSLFGGGYEQYF.

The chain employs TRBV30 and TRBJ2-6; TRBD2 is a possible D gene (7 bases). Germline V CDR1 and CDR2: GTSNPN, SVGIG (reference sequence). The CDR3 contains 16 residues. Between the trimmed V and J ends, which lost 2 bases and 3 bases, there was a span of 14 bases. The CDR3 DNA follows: TGTGCCTGGAGTCGGGGGGCGCGGTTTGGGGCCAACGTCCTGACTTTC. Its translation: CAWSRGARFGANVLTF.

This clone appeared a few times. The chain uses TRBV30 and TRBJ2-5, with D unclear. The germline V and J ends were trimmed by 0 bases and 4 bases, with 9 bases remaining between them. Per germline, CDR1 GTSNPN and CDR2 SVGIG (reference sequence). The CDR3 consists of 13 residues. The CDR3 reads CAWSVDTRETQYF. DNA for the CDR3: TGTGCCTGGAGTGTAGACACCCGAGAGACCCAGTACTTC.

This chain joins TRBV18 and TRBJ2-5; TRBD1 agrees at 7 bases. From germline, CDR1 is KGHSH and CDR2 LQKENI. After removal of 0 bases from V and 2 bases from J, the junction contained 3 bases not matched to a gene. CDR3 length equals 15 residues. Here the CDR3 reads CASSPPTGAQETQYF. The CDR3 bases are TGTGCCAGCTCACCACCCACAGGGGCGCAAGAGACCCAGTACTTC. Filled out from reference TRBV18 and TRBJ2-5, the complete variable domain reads NAGVMQNPRHLVRRRGQEARLRCSPMKGHSHVYWYRQLPEEGLKFMVYLQKENIIDESGMPKERFSAEFPKEGPSILRIQQVVRGDSAAYFCASSPPTGAQETQYFGPGTRLLVL.